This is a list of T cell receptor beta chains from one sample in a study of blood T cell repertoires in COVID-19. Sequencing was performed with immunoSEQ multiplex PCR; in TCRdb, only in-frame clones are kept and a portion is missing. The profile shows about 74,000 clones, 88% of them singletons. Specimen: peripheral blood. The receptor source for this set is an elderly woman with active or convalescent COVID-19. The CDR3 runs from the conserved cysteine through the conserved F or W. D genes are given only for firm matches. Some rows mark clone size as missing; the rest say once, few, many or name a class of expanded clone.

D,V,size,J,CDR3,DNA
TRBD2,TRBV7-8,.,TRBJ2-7,CASSRVRASGSSRSYEQYF,TGTGCCAGCAGCCGAGTAAGGGCTAGCGGGAGTAGCCGTTCCTACGAGCAGTACTTC
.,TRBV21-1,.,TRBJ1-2,CASSKKWARDYGYTF,TGTGCCAGCAGCAAAAAATGGGCCAGGGACTATGGCTACACCTTC
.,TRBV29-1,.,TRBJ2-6,CSGGSSNVLTF,TGCAGCGGGGGTTCTTCCAACGTCCTGACTTTC
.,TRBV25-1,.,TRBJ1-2,CASSSGVGYTF,TGTGCCAGCAGTTCGGGGGTCGGCTACACCTTC
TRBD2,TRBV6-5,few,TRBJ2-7,CASSPGLAGIHEQYF,TGTGCCAGCAGTCCCGGACTAGCGGGAATCCACGAGCAGTACTTC
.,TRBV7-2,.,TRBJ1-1,CASSLDRLNTEAFF,TGTGCCAGCAGCTTGGACAGATTGAACACTGAAGCTTTCTTT
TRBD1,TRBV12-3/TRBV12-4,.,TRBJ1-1,CASSLTGRTEAFF,TGTGCCAGCAGCTTGACAGGGCGCACTGAAGCTTTCTTT
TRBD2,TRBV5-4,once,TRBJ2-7,CASNYDRGGEQYF,TGTGCCAGCAACTATGACCGGGGGGGCGAGCAGTACTTC
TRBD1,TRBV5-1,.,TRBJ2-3,CASSEGAGGTDTQYF,TGCGCCAGCAGCGAGGGGGCAGGAGGCACAGATACGCAGTATTTT
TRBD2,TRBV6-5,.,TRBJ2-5,CASTSLAGGQETQYF,TGTGCCAGCACCTCCCTAGCGGGGGGCCAAGAGACCCAGTACTTC
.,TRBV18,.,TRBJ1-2,CASSPLPGHNYGYTF,TGTGCCAGCTCACCACTACCAGGACATAACTATGGCTACACCTTC
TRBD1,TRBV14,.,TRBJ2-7,CASSRDRGSSYEQYF,TGTGCCAGCAGCCGAGACAGGGGGAGCTCCTACGAGCAGTACTTC
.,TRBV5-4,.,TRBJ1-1,CASSWTVLNTEAFF,TGTGCCAGCAGCTGGACAGTCTTGAACACTGAAGCTTTCTTT
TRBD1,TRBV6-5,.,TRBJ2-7,CASSTQGNSYEQYF,TGTGCCAGCAGTACACAGGGGAATTCCTACGAGCAGTACTTC
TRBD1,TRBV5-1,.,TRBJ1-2,CASSPDRANYGYTF,TGCGCCAGCAGCCCGGACAGGGCTAACTATGGCTACACCTTC
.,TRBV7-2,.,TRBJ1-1,CASSLLTVWEDTEAFF,TGTGCCAGCAGCTTATTGACCGTCTGGGAGGACACTGAAGCTTTCTTT
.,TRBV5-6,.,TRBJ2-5,CASSLVQEETQYF,TGTGCCAGCAGCTTGGTTCAGGAAGAGACCCAGTACTTC
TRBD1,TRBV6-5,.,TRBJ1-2,CASREDRGRGYTF,TGTGCCAGCAGAGAGGACAGGGGGCGCGGCTACACCTTC
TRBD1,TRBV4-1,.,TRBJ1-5,CASSQGRWDREHQPQHF,TGCGCCAGCAGCCAAGGACGGTGGGACAGGGAGCATCAGCCCCAGCATTTT
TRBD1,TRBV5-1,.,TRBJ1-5,CASSPGTGGGRQPQHF,TGCGCCAGCAGCCCCGGGACAGGGGGCGGGCGTCAGCCCCAGCATTTT
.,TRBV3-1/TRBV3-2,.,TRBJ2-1,CASSQVRGYPPNEQFF,TGTGCCAGCAGCCAAGTCCGGGGTTATCCCCCCAATGAGCAGTTCTTC
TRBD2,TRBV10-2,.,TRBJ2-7,CASRLAYPYEQYF,TGCGCCAGCAGACTAGCGTATCCCTACGAGCAGTACTTC
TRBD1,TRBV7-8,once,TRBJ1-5,CASSPGTEYQPQHF,TGTGCCAGCAGCCCCGGGACAGAGTATCAGCCCCAGCATTTT
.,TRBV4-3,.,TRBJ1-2,CASSQDNGVANYGYTF,TGCGCCAGCAGCCAAGATAACGGAGTAGCTAACTATGGCTACACCTTC